Presented here are 29 T cell receptor beta chains from one specimen sequenced in a study of blood T cells in healthy people across ages. The second PCR ran roughly 6 to 11 cycles with a sample-barcoded 5' primer and J-beta primers. A single record per CDR3 protein comes from TCRdb applying MiXCR to the 5' RACE reads. In the table there are 800,000 to 1,300,000 distinct CDR3 sequences, about 23% of which are singletons. These sequences were also reported in another study, on T cells of mothers and their children.

Sequencing was done on a sample of blood. These receptor sequences come from a girl aged 2-10 years in good health.

The table lists this clonotype with a few counts. The chain combines TRBV14 with TRBJ1-2; 8 positions agree with TRBD1. The V segment lost 7 bases and the J segment 6 bases; nucleotides outside the gene matches: 10. Germline-derived CDR1 and CDR2 are SGHDN and FVKESK. This CDR3 has 14 amino acids. This CDR3 reads CASTSPGQVDGYTF. The CDR3, as DNA: TGTGCCAGCACCTCACCGGGACAGGTGGATGGCTACACCTTC.

V gene TRBV4-1 combines with J gene TRBJ2-5; 9 nucleotides match TRBD2. The DNA matches TRBJ2-7 better at its end, which makes the J call doubtful. The CDR3 runs 15 residues. Germline V gene data show CDR1 as MGHRA and CDR2 as YSYEKL. CDR3 coding DNA: TGCGCCAGCAGCCAAGACCAGCGGGAGGACCGCGAGCAGTACTTC. As protein: CASSQDQREDREQYF.

This chain uses TRBV20-1 with TRBJ2-7; perhaps TRBD1 as D (5 bases). V was clipped by 6 bases and J by 3 bases, with 18 bases between them. Germline V gene data show CDR1 as DFQATT and CDR2 as SNEGSKA (reference sequence). The CDR3 loop spans 14 amino acids. The CDR3, as DNA: TGCAGTGCCTCTCCAGGGCAAGGGGACTACGAGCAGTACTTC. As protein: CSASPGQGDYEQYF.

This chain uses TRBV15 with TRBJ2-5; D gene ambiguous. The closer fit of TRBJ2-1 to the DNA end suggests the J call may be wrong. The length of the CDR3 is 14 residues. Germline V gives CDR1 LNHNV, CDR2 YYDKDF (reference sequence). The DNA of the CDR3 is TGTGCCACCAGCAGAGATATGGCGAAAAATGAGCAGTTCTTC. It specifies CATSRDMAKNEQFF.

This clonotype occurred a few times. This chain uses TRBV7-9 with TRBJ2-7; D may be TRBD1 (6 bases). The CDR3 is made up of 15 amino acids. The V end lost 8 bases, the J end lost 2 bases, and 19 bases lay between the germline ends. Germline V gene sequence: CDR1 SEHNR, CDR2 FQNEAQ (reference sequence). CDR3 sequence reads: CASSLGARGPYEQYF. CDR3 nucleotides: TGTGCCAGCTCTTTGGGGGCAAGGGGTCCCTACGAGCAGTACTTC. Variable domain in full (rest from reference TRBV7-9 and TRBJ2-7): DTGVSQNPRHKITKRGQNVTFRCDPISEHNRLYWYRQTLGQGPEFLTYFQNEAQLEKSRLLSDRFSAERPKGSFSTLEIQRTEQGDSAMYLCASSLGARGPYEQYFGPGTRLTVT.

The CDR3 coding sequence is TGTGCCAGCAGTAACAGGGAGGGTAATGAAAAACTGTTTTTT. Its protein is CASSNREGNEKLFF. The chain employs TRBV12-3 or TRBV12-4 and TRBJ1-4, with D possibly TRBD1 on 6 matching bases. This CDR3 comprises 14 residues. V lost 5 bases and J lost 4, with 11 bases in between.

V and J are TRBV5-8 and TRBJ2-5; TRBD1 aligns across 7 bases. This CDR3 is built from 17 residues. After removal of 0 bases from V and 1 base from J, the junction contained 9 bases not matched to a gene. The germline CDR1 and CDR2 sequences are SGHTS and YDEGEE. The CDR3 DNA follows: TGTGCCAGCAGCTTGGGGCAGGGACAGCCCATCCAAGAGACCCAGTACTTC. It codes for CASSLGQGQPIQETQYF. Full variable domain (outside the CDR3, taken from reference TRBV5-8 and TRBJ2-5): EAGVTQSPTHLIKTRGQQATLRCSPISGHTSVYWYQQALGLGLQFLLWYDEGEERNRGNFPPRFSGRQFPNYSSELNVNALELEDSALYLCASSLGQGQPIQETQYFGPGTRLLVL.

The rearrangement joins TRBV6-5 to TRBJ1-6; D gene ambiguous. CDR1 and CDR2 from the germline V gene are MNHEY and SVGAGI. V was shortened by 11 bases and J by 11 bases, with 19 bases between the two germline ends. The CDR3 covers 13 residues. The CDR3 DNA reads TGTGCCCTTAACCGTCCGGGAGGCACACCCCTCCACTTT. It is translated as CALNRPGGTPLHF.

This clonotype was recorded a few times. The J gene is TRBJ2-7, the V gene TRBV9; D perhaps matches TRBD1 (5 bases). The germline V gene encodes CDR1 SGDLS and CDR2 YYNGEE. CDR3 length: 14 amino acids. V lost 0 bases, J lost 4 bases, and 11 bases lay in between. The CDR3 protein is CASSVDHRRYEQYF. CDR3 in DNA: TGTGCCAGCAGCGTAGATCACAGGAGATACGAGCAGTACTTC.

V usage is TRBV7-9 and J usage is TRBJ2-7, with a possible D match to TRBD2 (7 bases). The CDR3 totals 15 residues. Germline values: CDR1 SEHNR, CDR2 FQNEAQ (reference sequence). Trimming cost V 5 bases and J 2 bases, with 16 bases left between them. CDR3 sequence: CASSHPRGATYEQYF. CDR3 DNA: TGTGCCAGCAGCCACCCCCGGGGGGCCACCTACGAGCAGTACTTC.

The J gene is TRBJ1-5, the V gene TRBV20-1, with 7 positions matching TRBD1. The CDR3 runs 15 residues. The V and J ends lost 6 bases and 7 bases, in that order; junction bases with no gene match: 15. Germline V gene data show CDR1 as DFQATT and CDR2 as SNEGSKA (reference sequence). CDR3 in amino acids: CSALEGAVASQPQHF. CDR3 DNA: TGCAGTGCCCTTGAGGGGGCAGTAGCATCGCAGCCCCAGCATTTT.

The table lists this clonotype with a few counts. J is TRBJ2-5 and V is TRBV3-1; D not resolved. The V gene's germline CDR1 is LGHDT and CDR2 YNNKEL (reference sequence). V shed 2 bases and J shed 5 bases, with 6 bases lying between them. The CDR3 is 12 amino acids. CDR3 bases: TGTGCCAGCAGCCAACTCCTGGAGACCCAGTACTTC. This codes for CASSQLLETQYF.

V and J are TRBV4-1 and TRBJ2-7, with D unclear. The V end lost 0 bases, the J end lost 4 bases, and 13 bases lay between the germline ends. Germline V CDR1 and CDR2: MGHRA, YSYEKL. There are 15 residues in the CDR3. The CDR3 nucleotides read TGCGCCAGCAGCCAAGATCCCGGCCCCGGGTACGAGCAGTACTTC. Residues: CASSQDPGPGYEQYF.

V gene TRBV28 combines with J gene TRBJ1-4, with D possibly matching TRBD1 (5 bases). This CDR3 is 12 amino acids long. The V and J ends lost 7 bases and 8 bases respectively, with 11 bases between them. The germline V gene has CDR1 MDHEN and CDR2 SYDVKM. This CDR3 is CASKGIREKLFF. DNA for the CDR3: TGTGCCAGCAAGGGGATAAGGGAAAAACTGTTTTTT.

This clonotype was found a few times. The rearrangement joins TRBV3-1 to TRBJ2-1; D not resolved. This CDR3 region has 12 residues. The V gene's germline CDR1 is LGHDT and CDR2 YNNKEL (reference sequence). Trimming removed 3 bases at V and 6 bases at J, with 6 bases between. CDR3 sequence (DNA): TGTGCCAGCAGCCATGACTCCAATGAGCAGTTCTTC. Translating gives CASSHDSNEQFF.

The gene calls are TRBV28 and TRBJ2-3; either TRBD1 or TRBD2 may fit D (5 bases each). Germline assignment: CDR1 MDHEN and CDR2 SYDVKM. This CDR3 region has 15 residues. Trimming stripped 7 bases from V and 2 bases from J, with 16 bases between. The CDR3 DNA sequence: TGTGCCAGCACCTGGGACGGGATGGCCACAGATACGCAGTATTTT. Its protein product is CASTWDGMATDTQYF.

The rearrangement joins TRBV10-3 to TRBJ2-7, with TRBD1 as a possible D gene (6 bases). Trimming removed 6 bases from V and 1 base from J, with 7 bases in between. The CDR3 has 12 residues. Germline CDR1 and CDR2: ENHRY and SYGVKD. CDR3 sequence (DNA): TGTGCCATCAGCGGACAGTCCTACGAGCAGTACTTC. Amino acids: CAISGQSYEQYF.

The J gene is TRBJ2-7, the V gene TRBV7-8, with D hard to call. Germline assignment: CDR1 SGHVS and CDR2 FQNEAQ. This CDR3 comprises 15 residues. Trimming shortened V by 5 bases and J by 0 bases, and 14 bases separated the two germline ends. CDR3 loop: CASSPYVGSSYEQYF. The CDR3 nucleotides are TGTGCCAGCAGCCCATACGTGGGCAGCTCCTACGAGCAGTACTTC.

This clonotype has a handful of counts. J is TRBJ2-5 and V is TRBV7-2; 13 bases align to TRBD2. Germline CDR1 and CDR2: SGHTA and FQGNSA. Losses at the gene ends were 5 bases for V and 2 bases for J; bases not matched to a gene: 5. The CDR3 covers 16 residues. Here the CDR3 DNA reads TGTGCCAGCAGCACCCGACTAGCGGGGGGACAAGAGACCCAGTACTTC. Residues: CASSTRLAGGQETQYF.

The V and J genes are TRBV20-1 and TRBJ1-3; 7 bases fit TRBD1. The germline CDR1 and CDR2 sequences are DFQATT and SNEGSKA (reference sequence). Trimming at V came to 6 bases and at J to 0 bases, leaving 5 bases not matched to a gene. This CDR3 region has 14 residues. Here the CDR3 reads CSAGQAVSGNTIYF. The CDR3 region has the DNA TGCAGTGCCGGACAGGCCGTCTCTGGAAACACCATATATTTT.

The chain is built from TRBV12-3 or TRBV12-4 and TRBJ2-5; D remains unclear. The DNA matches TRBJ2-1 better at its end, which makes the J call doubtful. There are 16 residues in the CDR3. DNA of the CDR3: TGTGCCAGCAGTCTTTCTCTTGGGCTGGGTATGAATGAGCAGTTCTTC. It encodes CASSLSLGLGMNEQFF.

CDR3 loop: CAISPTGELEETQYF. CDR3 DNA: TGTGCCATCAGCCCCACGGGGGAGCTAGAAGAGACCCAGTACTTC. The chain has TRBV10-3 and TRBJ2-5; D may be TRBD2 (6 bases). The CDR3 sequence is 15 residues long. V lost 6 bases to trimming and J lost 3 bases, with 17 bases between them. The germline V gene encodes CDR1 ENHRY and CDR2 SYGVKD.

The genes are TRBV6-1 and TRBJ2-1; 9 positions match TRBD1. Germline loops: CDR1 MNHNS, CDR2 SASEGT. After removal of 8 bases from V and 5 bases from J, the junction contained 7 bases not matched to a gene. This CDR3 region has 14 residues. The CDR3 sequence: CASLRDRAHNEQFF. CDR3 coding DNA: TGTGCCAGCCTGAGGGACAGGGCCCACAATGAGCAGTTCTTC.

This sequence joins TRBV4-2 and TRBJ2-5; a weak D match, TRBD2 (5 bases). The CDR3 consists of 13 residues. The germline CDR1 and CDR2 sequences are LGHNA and YNFKEQ. V was trimmed by 1 base and J by 7 bases, leaving 10 bases between them. The CDR3 sequence: CASSQAPGMTQYF. The CDR3 DNA follows: TGTGCCAGCAGCCAAGCCCCGGGGATGACCCAGTACTTC.

The J gene is TRBJ1-3, the V gene TRBV3-1, with TRBD1 identical over 10 bases. The CDR3 loop spans 17 amino acids. From germline, CDR1 is LGHDT and CDR2 YNNKEL (reference sequence). The junction had 9 bases not matched to a gene; V was cut back by 4 bases and J by 3 bases. The CDR3 DNA follows: TGTGCCAGCAGCCGCCACGGGACAGGGGAGTTTGGAAACACCATATATTTT. The encoded protein is CASSRHGTGEFGNTIYF.

The chain employs TRBV12-3 or TRBV12-4 and TRBJ1-2; D is ambiguous. Trimming cost V 2 bases and J 8 bases, with 12 bases left between them. There are 13 residues in the CDR3. The CDR3 DNA follows: TGTGCCAGCAGTTTATTATGGGGAGGAGGCTACACCTTC. It specifies CASSLLWGGGYTF.

This chain connects TRBV7-2 to TRBJ2-7, with D unresolved. Germline CDR1 is SGHTA and CDR2 is FQGNSA. This CDR3 contains 12 residues. V was cut by 2 bases and J by 5 bases, with 7 bases left in between. In DNA form, the CDR3 reads TGTGCCAGCAGCTTAAGTTGGCACGAGCAGTACTTC. As protein: CASSLSWHEQYF.

This sequence joins TRBV11-2 and TRBJ1-1; D is unclear. There are 14 residues in the CDR3. Trimming cost V 5 bases and J 0 bases, with 10 bases left between them. The V gene's germline CDR1 is SGHAT and CDR2 FQNNGV. This CDR3 is CASSRWPMNTEAFF. The CDR3 nucleotides are TGTGCCAGCAGCCGATGGCCCATGAACACTGAAGCTTTCTTT.

This clonotype was seen only a few times. The chain employs TRBV4-1 and TRBJ1-5, with D tentatively TRBD1 (5 bases). The CDR3 totals 15 residues. In germline, CDR1 is MGHRA, CDR2 YSYEKL. V lost 2 bases and J 9 bases, leaving 17 bases between the germline ends. CDR3 sequence (DNA): TGCGCCAGCAGCCAACCCCGGGACCTCGGACGGCCCCAGCATTTT. Translation: CASSQPRDLGRPQHF.